A selection of T cell receptor beta chains follows, all from one sample in a study of T cells after yellow fever vaccination. TCRdb re-derived calls from the 5' RACE reads in MiXCR, one entry per CDR3 protein. The repertoire includes 200,000 to 250,000 distinct CDR3 sequences, 6.9% of them detected once, and approximately 0.84% sits in the top ten. The sample in question was CD4+ T cells sorted from PBMCs, obtained 15 days after the yellow fever booster vaccination. The receptors were sampled from a man younger than 40 who received the YFV17D yellow fever vaccine. Each CDR3 is given with its conserved first and last residue. The order of the fields is J gene, clone size, V gene, D gene, CDR3 DNA, CDR3 protein. The D gene is left open where the match is weak. The size of a clone is reported for some rows only, either as once, few or many, or as a class for expanded clones.

TRBJ2-2	few	TRBV6-1	NA	TGTGCCAGCAGTAAGGCCCGCGGCTCGGGCGGGGAGCTGTTTTTT	CASSKARGSGGELFF
TRBJ2-6	few	TRBV28	TRBD1	TGTGCCAGCAGTTTATCGGGGGACAGGGGCTCCTCTGGGGCCAACGTCCTGACTTTC	CASSLSGDRGSSGANVLTF
TRBJ2-2	many	TRBV10-3	NA	TGTGCCATCAGTCCACACCGCGACACCGGGGAGCTGTTTTTT	CAISPHRDTGELFF
TRBJ2-2	few	TRBV3-1	NA	TGTGCCAGCAGCCAACGGGGCTTAGCCGGGGAGCTGTTTTTT	CASSQRGLAGELFF
TRBJ2-7	NA	TRBV30	NA	TGTGCCTGGAGTGTACGGCGGGTTCTATCAAGCTCCTACGAGCAGTACTTC	CAWSVRRVLSSSYEQYF
TRBJ1-2	few	TRBV7-9	NA	TGTGCCAGCAGCGAGGGTCAGGGCTACACCTTC	CASSEGQGYTF
TRBJ2-4	NA	TRBV7-2	TRBD1	TGTGCCAGCAGCTTAGAGGGGGCGCGGGCCAAAAACATTCAGTACTTC	CASSLEGARAKNIQYF
TRBJ2-3	few	TRBV6-5	TRBD2	TGTGCCAGCAGCGCCCCTAGCGGGAGTGGGACAGATACGCAGTATTTT	CASSAPSGSGTDTQYF
TRBJ2-1	few	TRBV7-2	TRBD1	TGTGCCAGCAGCCCAGGACAGGCCGATGAGCAGTTCTTC	CASSPGQADEQFF
TRBJ2-7	NA	TRBV6-2/TRBV6-3	NA	TGTGCCAGCAGTTACTCGACTGAGCAGTACTTC	CASSYSTEQYF
TRBJ2-7	many	TRBV18	TRBD2	TGTGCCAGCTCACCACTTACTAGACTAGCGGGAGAGTCCTACGAGCAGTACTTC	CASSPLTRLAGESYEQYF
TRBJ2-7	NA	TRBV7-6	TRBD2	TGTGCCAGCAGCTTCGGACTAGCGGGGGCCCACTACGAGCAGTACTTC	CASSFGLAGAHYEQYF
TRBJ2-7	many	TRBV24-1	TRBD1	TGTGCCACCAGTGGCCGGGACAGGTCCCGTTCCGTTTACGAGCAGTACTTC	CATSGRDRSRSVYEQYF
TRBJ2-2	few	TRBV5-1	TRBD2	TGCGCCAGCAGCTTATTAGCGGGATCGACCGGGGAGCTGTTTTTT	CASSLLAGSTGELFF
TRBJ2-5	NA	TRBV5-1	NA	TGCGCCAGCAGCCCCGACCGGGAGACCCAGTACTTC	CASSPDRETQYF
TRBJ2-2	NA	TRBV20-1	NA	TGCAGTGCTAGTCCGGGGGACAGATCGACCGGGGAGCTGTTTTTT	CSASPGDRSTGELFF
TRBJ2-5	few	TRBV7-3	NA	TGTGCCAGCAGCTCCTCCGGGACCGACGGGGAGACCCAGTACTTC	CASSSSGTDGETQYF
TRBJ2-7	many	TRBV27	NA	TGTGCCAGCAAGCAACGGGGACTCGGCGAGCAGTACTTC	CASKQRGLGEQYF
TRBJ1-2	many	TRBV6-1	NA	TGTGCCAGCAGTGAAGGTGTTGGGTCGGGAGGCTACACCTTC	CASSEGVGSGGYTF
TRBJ2-1	NA	TRBV7-3	NA	TGTGCCAGCAGCTTAACCGAGGGCTCCTACAATGAGCAGTTCTTC	CASSLTEGSYNEQFF
TRBJ2-7	many	TRBV5-1	TRBD1	TGCGCCAGCAGCTTGGGACAGGGGATTAGCGACGAGCAGTACTTC	CASSLGQGISDEQYF
TRBJ1-1	few	TRBV18	NA	TGTGCCAGCTCACCCCTAGTGGAGGGGTGGAACACTGAAGCTTTCTTT	CASSPLVEGWNTEAFF
TRBJ1-2	NA	TRBV6-1	NA	TGTGCCAGCAGGCCTGACAGGTCATTAGGCTACACCTTC	CASRPDRSLGYTF
TRBJ2-3	few	TRBV5-1	NA	TGCGCCAGCAGCAATTCGGGGAGAACAGATACGCAGTATTTT	CASSNSGRTDTQYF
TRBJ1-4	NA	TRBV28	NA	TGTGCCAGCAGCCGACTTTACGGTGTAAATGAAAAACTGTTTTTT	CASSRLYGVNEKLFF
TRBJ2-1	many	TRBV21-1	NA	TGTGCCAGCAGCCAAAGAATTCGAATAGGGGAGCGGGAGTTTGAGCAGTTCTTC	CASSQRIRIGEREFEQFF
TRBJ1-4	many	TRBV14	NA	TGTGCCAGCAGCCCCCTCAGGGGCACGACTAATGAAAAACTGTTTTTT	CASSPLRGTTNEKLFF
TRBJ2-1	many	TRBV20-1	NA	TGCAGTGCTAGAGGGACTTCCGTAGGGCAGTTCTTC	CSARGTSVGQFF
TRBJ2-2	few	TRBV28	NA	TGTGCCAGCAGTTTTCGAGGGGCGCCCACCGGGGAGCTGTTTTTT	CASSFRGAPTGELFF
TRBJ2-3	NA	TRBV20-1	NA	TGCAGTGCTAGTAAACTCACTAGCACAGATACGCAGTATTTT	CSASKLTSTDTQYF
TRBJ1-5	few	TRBV10-3	NA	TGTGCCATCAGTGAAGGGGATCAGCCCCAGCATTTT	CAISEGDQPQHF
TRBJ2-7	NA	TRBV5-1	NA	TGCGCCAGCAGAGCACTAGATGCGGGCGAGCAGTACTTC	CASRALDAGEQYF
TRBJ2-3	NA	TRBV19	TRBD2	TGTGCCAGTAGTGGGACTAGCGGGAGAAGGGATACGCAGTATTTT	CASSGTSGRRDTQYF
TRBJ1-2	many	TRBV6-5	TRBD1	TGTGCCAGCAGGTCTCCTCCGGGACAGGGCTATGGCTACACCTTC	CASRSPPGQGYGYTF
TRBJ2-7	many	TRBV11-2	TRBD2	TGTGCCAGCAGAAAGCGGGAGGGCTTCTACGAGCAGTACTTC	CASRKREGFYEQYF
TRBJ2-1	many	TRBV5-1	NA	TGCGCCAGCAGCTTGTGGTCGGGTGCCAGGGTGCAGTTCTTC	CASSLWSGARVQFF
TRBJ1-2	few	TRBV27	NA	TGTGCCAGCAGTTCCAGGACAGATTCGGGCTATGGCTACACCTTC	CASSSRTDSGYGYTF
TRBJ2-7	few	TRBV5-5	TRBD2	TGTGCCAGCAGCTTGGCCGGGACTAGCGGAGTCTACGAGCAGTACTTC	CASSLAGTSGVYEQYF
TRBJ1-6	few	TRBV6-5	NA	TGTGCCAGCAGTTACCGCCGGAAGGGGAATTCACCCCTCCACTTT	CASSYRRKGNSPLHF
TRBJ2-1	many	TRBV20-1	NA	TGCAGTGCTAACTCCGGGACCCTCCTGGGGAATGAGCAGTTCTTC	CSANSGTLLGNEQFF
TRBJ2-5	NA	TRBV12-3/TRBV12-4	NA	TGTGCCAGCAGTTTGCAGGGGAGAGAGACCCAGTACTTC	CASSLQGRETQYF
TRBJ2-7	many	TRBV28	NA	TGTGCCAGCAGTCCCCCCGCGGCGTGGGAGCAGTACTTC	CASSPPAAWEQYF
TRBJ2-7	few	TRBV12-3/TRBV12-4	TRBD2	TGTGCCAGCAGTAGAGCTAGCGGGAGTCGGGAGCAGTACTTC	CASSRASGSREQYF
TRBJ1-2	few	TRBV19	NA	TGTGCCAGTAGCTTCCGGGACGCTAGTGGCTACACCTTC	CASSFRDASGYTF
TRBJ2-7	NA	TRBV29-1	TRBD1	TGCAGCGTTGGGGACAGGGTATACTACGAGCAGTACTTC	CSVGDRVYYEQYF
TRBJ1-5	many	TRBV7-9	NA	TGTGCCAGCAGCCCCCTGCCGGGACCGGGCCGGGATCAGCCCCAGCATTTT	CASSPLPGPGRDQPQHF